The table lists the clone carrying this T cell receptor (beta chain) with many counts. Its antigen is not known. V gave up 0 bases and J gave up 2 bases, with 9 bases separating them. Germline V lookup: CDR1 MGHRA, CDR2 YSYEKL. The CDR3 has 15 residues. This record comes from a study of T cells after yellow fever vaccination. Study-level findings and limits: Contamination of FACS-sorted repertoires by abundant clonotypes from the bulk population could occur. Some clonotypes, a small share, were shared between CD4 and CD8 compartments.

Template switching with 5'RACE generated the TCR cDNA and added a universal primer site and UMIs. TCRdb re-analysed the 5' RACE reads in MiXCR, keeping a single row per CDR3 protein. The profile shows about 300,000 distinct CDR3 sequences, approximately 10% of them singletons. V usage is TRBV4-1 and J usage is TRBJ2-3; TRBD2 is a possible D gene (5 bases). The specimen comprised CD4+ T cells sorted from PBMCs, sampled 5 days after the yellow fever booster vaccination. The origin of this receptor is a man aged 18-30 years who received the YFV17D yellow fever vaccine. Written as DNA, the CDR3 is TGCGCCAGCAGCCAAGATCGACTACTCACAGATACGCAGTATTTT. This encodes CASSQDRLLTDTQYF.